These 11 T cell receptor beta chains share one sample of origin, sequenced in a study of PD-1 blockade in classical Hodgkin lymphoma. No patient escaped relapse after autologous stem cell transplantation, and brentuximab vedotin exposure varied. The data were produced by immunoSEQ multiplex PCR, yet TCRdb's version contains in-frame clones alone and is incomplete. The sample shows over 25,000 clones, 70% of them seen only once. Sequenced here: peripheral blood mononuclear cells (PBMCs), sampled before the second cycle of nivolumab. These receptors were obtained from a human donor with classical Hodgkin lymphoma.

V gene TRBV6-5 combines with J gene TRBJ1-5; 7 bases fit TRBD1. The V gene end was trimmed by 5 bases and the J gene end by 6 bases; junction bases not matched to a gene: 7. The CDR3 consists of 14 residues. Germline loops: CDR1 MNHEY, CDR2 SVGAGI. Here the CDR3 reads CASSPYRGGQPQHF. The CDR3 nucleotides read TGTGCCAGCAGTCCCTACAGGGGTGGTCAGCCCCAGCATTTT.

The J gene is TRBJ2-2, the V gene TRBV11-3; D gene unclear. Germline assignment: CDR1 SGHNT and CDR2 YENEEA. This CDR3 comprises 13 residues. V shed 2 bases and J shed 4 bases, with 5 bases lying between them. The CDR3 DNA reads as TGTGCCAGCAGCTTACGGGCCACCGGGGAGCTGTTTTTT. It encodes CASSLRATGELFF.

The rearrangement uses TRBV18 and TRBJ2-3; a weak D match, TRBD1 (6 bases). The CDR3 is 15 residues long. CDR1 is KGHSH and CDR2 is LQKENI in the germline V gene. The V and J ends lost 6 bases and 2 bases respectively, with 15 bases between them. The CDR3 DNA follows: TGTGCCAGCTCGCGCCGGGACATAGACACAGATACGCAGTATTTT. Translation gives CASSRRDIDTDTQYF.

The J gene is TRBJ2-3, the V gene TRBV20-1; perhaps TRBD1 as D (6 bases). The V and J ends lost 5 bases and 10 bases respectively, with 10 bases between them. The CDR3 is 10 amino acids. Germline V gene sequence: CDR1 DFQATT, CDR2 SNEGSKA (reference sequence). The DNA of the CDR3 is TGCAGTGCTGAGGGGGTGGCGCAGTATTTT. Protein: CSAEGVAQYF.

This rearrangement joins TRBV28 to TRBJ1-2; no clear D. This CDR3 region has 17 residues. The germline CDR1 and CDR2 sequences are MDHEN and SYDVKM. V was cut by 2 bases and J by 0 bases, with 16 bases left in between. This CDR3 reads CASSLINPKPPNYGYTF. For the CDR3, the DNA is TGTGCCAGCAGTTTAATCAACCCGAAACCCCCTAACTATGGCTACACCTTC.

The V and J genes are TRBV6-5 and TRBJ1-3; D call uncertain. The germline CDR1 and CDR2 sequences are MNHEY and SVGAGI. V lost 5 bases and J lost 4, with 12 bases in between. The CDR3 consists of 14 residues. CDR3 coding DNA: TGTGCCAGCAGTGAAGGATCTCTAGGAAACACCATATATTTT. It codes for CASSEGSLGNTIYF.

The rearrangement uses TRBV11-2 and TRBJ2-3; TRBD1 might be the D (5 bases). Germline assignment: CDR1 SGHAT and CDR2 FQNNGV. This CDR3 is built from 15 residues. Trimming cost V 4 bases and J 6 bases, with 17 bases left between them. The CDR3 is CASSSVRGKADTQYF. The CDR3, as DNA: TGTGCCAGCAGCTCGGTAAGGGGAAAAGCTGATACGCAGTATTTT.

A single count supports this clone. J is TRBJ2-7 and V is TRBV7-9, with 7 bases lining up with TRBD1. V lost 5 bases, J lost 3 bases, and 7 bases stayed unmatched. The CDR3 sequence is 14 residues long. CDR1 and CDR2 (germline): SEHNR, FQNEAQ (reference sequence). The chain's CDR3 is CASSRTGYDYEQYF. The CDR3 DNA reads as TGTGCCAGCAGCCGGACAGGTTATGACTACGAGCAGTACTTC. Combining the CDR3 with reference TRBV7-9 and TRBJ2-7 gives the whole variable domain DTGVSQNPRHKITKRGQNVTFRCDPISEHNRLYWYRQTLGQGPEFLTYFQNEAQLEKSRLLSDRFSAERPKGSFSTLEIQRTEQGDSAMYLCASSRTGYDYEQYFGPGTRLTVT.

This clone was recorded only once. The J gene is TRBJ1-1, the V gene TRBV28; D unclear. Germline V gene lookup returns CDR1 MDHEN and CDR2 SYDVKM. This CDR3 is built from 15 residues. V lost 2 bases and J 4 bases, leaving 14 bases between the germline ends. CDR3 protein: CASSLPQLRGTEAFF. CDR3 in DNA: TGTGCCAGCAGTTTACCTCAGCTACGGGGCACTGAAGCTTTCTTT.

This clone has a handful of counts. The rearrangement uses TRBV6-1 and TRBJ1-6; no definite D call. There are 14 residues in the CDR3. The V and J ends lost 0 bases and 10 bases respectively, with 10 bases between them. Per the germline V gene, CDR1 is MNHNS and CDR2 is SASEGT. The CDR3 region is CASSEAAGYSPLHF. CDR3 coding DNA: TGTGCCAGCAGTGAAGCGGCGGGGTACTCACCCCTCCACTTT.

The chain carries TRBV28 and TRBJ1-5, with D tentatively TRBD1 (5 bases). V lost 7 bases and J 4 bases, leaving 17 bases between the germline ends. CDR3 length: 15 residues. Germline CDR1 reads MDHEN; CDR2 reads SYDVKM. The CDR3 coding sequence is TGTGCCAGCATCGGGGGGTCCTTAATAAATCAGCCCCAGCATTTT. It specifies CASIGGSLINQPQHF. Using reference TRBV28 and TRBJ1-5 for the parts outside the CDR3, the full variable domain is DVKVTQSSRYLVKRTGEKVFLECVQDMDHENMFWYRQDPGLGLRLIYFSYDVKMKEKGDIPEGYSVSREKKERFSLILESASTNQTSMYLCASIGGSLINQPQHFGDGTRLSIL.